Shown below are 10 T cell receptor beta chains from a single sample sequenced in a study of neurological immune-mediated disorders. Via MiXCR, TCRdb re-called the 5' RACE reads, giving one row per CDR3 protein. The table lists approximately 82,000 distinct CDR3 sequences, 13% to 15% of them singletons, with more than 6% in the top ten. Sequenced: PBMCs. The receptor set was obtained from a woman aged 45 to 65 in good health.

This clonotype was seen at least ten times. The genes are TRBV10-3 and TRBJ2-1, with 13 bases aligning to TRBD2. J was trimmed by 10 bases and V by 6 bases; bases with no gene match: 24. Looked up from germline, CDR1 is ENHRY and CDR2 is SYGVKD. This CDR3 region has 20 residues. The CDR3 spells CAISSSPGLAGNGAVGEQFF. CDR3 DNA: TGTGCCATCAGCTCATCCCCGGGACTAGCGGGAAACGGCGCCGTAGGCGAGCAGTTCTTC.

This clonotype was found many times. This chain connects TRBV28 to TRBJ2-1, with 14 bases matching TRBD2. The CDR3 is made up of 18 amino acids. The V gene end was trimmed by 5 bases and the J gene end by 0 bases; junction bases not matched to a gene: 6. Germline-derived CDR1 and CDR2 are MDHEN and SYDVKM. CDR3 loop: CASSTTGTSGSSYNEQFF. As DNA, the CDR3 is TGTGCCAGCAGTACAACCGGGACTAGCGGGAGCTCCTACAATGAGCAGTTCTTC.

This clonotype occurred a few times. The CDR3 reads CATSDWKGIPFF. In DNA form, the CDR3 reads TGTGCCACCAGTGATTGGAAGGGGATACCTTTCTTT. The chain carries TRBV24-1 and TRBJ1-1, with D possibly matching TRBD1 (5 bases). V was trimmed by 2 bases and J by 12 bases, leaving 12 bases between them. CDR1 KGHDR and CDR2 SFDVKD come from the germline V gene. The CDR3 consists of 12 residues.

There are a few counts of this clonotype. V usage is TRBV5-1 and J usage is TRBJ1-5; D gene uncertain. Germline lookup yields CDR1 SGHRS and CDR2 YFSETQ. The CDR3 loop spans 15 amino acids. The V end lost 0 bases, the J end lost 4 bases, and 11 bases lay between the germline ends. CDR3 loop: CASSLGGAENQPQHF. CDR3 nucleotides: TGCGCCAGCAGCTTGGGCGGTGCGGAGAATCAGCCCCAGCATTTT.

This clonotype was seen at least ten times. The CDR3 loop is CASSVTGARSGELFF. The DNA of the CDR3 is TGTGCCAGCAGCGTAACAGGGGCGAGGTCCGGGGAGCTGTTTTTT. The V gene is TRBV9, the J gene TRBJ2-2; 7 bases match TRBD1. Trimming at V came to 1 base and at J to 6 bases, leaving 6 bases not matched to a gene. This CDR3 region has 15 residues. Looked up from germline, CDR1 is SGDLS and CDR2 is YYNGEE. Variable domain in full (rest from reference TRBV9 and TRBJ2-2): DSGVTQTPKHLITATGQRVTLRCSPRSGDLSVYWYQQSLDQGLQFLIQYYNGEERAKGNILERFSAQQFPDLHSELNLSSLELGDSALYFCASSVTGARSGELFFGEGSRLTVL.

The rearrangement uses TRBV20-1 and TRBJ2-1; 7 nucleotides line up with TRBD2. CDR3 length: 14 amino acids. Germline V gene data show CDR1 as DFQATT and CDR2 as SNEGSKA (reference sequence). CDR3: CSPSGASSYNEQFF. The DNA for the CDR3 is TGCAGCCCCAGCGGGGCAAGCTCCTACAATGAGCAGTTCTTC.

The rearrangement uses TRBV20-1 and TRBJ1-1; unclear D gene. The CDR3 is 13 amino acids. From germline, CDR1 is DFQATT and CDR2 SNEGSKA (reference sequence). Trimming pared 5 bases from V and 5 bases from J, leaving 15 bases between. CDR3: CSALDLARTEAFF. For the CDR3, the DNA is TGCAGTGCTTTGGACCTGGCGAGAACTGAAGCTTTCTTT.

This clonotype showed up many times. The CDR3 region has the DNA TGTGCCAGCAGCCAAGAGACAGGGGGGTGGAACACCATATATTTT. Residues: CASSQETGGWNTIYF. The chain joins TRBV3-1 to TRBJ1-3, with TRBD1 matching over 9 bases. The CDR3 covers 15 residues. The V segment lost 0 bases and the J segment 7 bases; nucleotides outside the gene matches: 4. Germline CDR1 reads LGHDT; CDR2 reads YNNKEL (reference sequence).

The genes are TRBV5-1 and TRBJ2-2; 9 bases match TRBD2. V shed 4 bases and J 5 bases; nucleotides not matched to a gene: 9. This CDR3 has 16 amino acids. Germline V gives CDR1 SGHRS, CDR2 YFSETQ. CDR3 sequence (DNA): TGCGCCAGCAGCCAGGCAGCGGGAGGTACGACCGGGGAGCTGTTTTTT. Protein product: CASSQAAGGTTGELFF.

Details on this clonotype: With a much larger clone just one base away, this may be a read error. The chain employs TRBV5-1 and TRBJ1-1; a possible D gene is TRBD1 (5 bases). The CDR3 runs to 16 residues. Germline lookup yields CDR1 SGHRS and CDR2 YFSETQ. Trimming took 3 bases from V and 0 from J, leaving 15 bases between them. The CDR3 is CASSSRTWRMNTEAFF. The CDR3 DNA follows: TGCGCCAGCAGCTCCCGGACATGGCGCATGAACACTGAAGCTTTCTTT.